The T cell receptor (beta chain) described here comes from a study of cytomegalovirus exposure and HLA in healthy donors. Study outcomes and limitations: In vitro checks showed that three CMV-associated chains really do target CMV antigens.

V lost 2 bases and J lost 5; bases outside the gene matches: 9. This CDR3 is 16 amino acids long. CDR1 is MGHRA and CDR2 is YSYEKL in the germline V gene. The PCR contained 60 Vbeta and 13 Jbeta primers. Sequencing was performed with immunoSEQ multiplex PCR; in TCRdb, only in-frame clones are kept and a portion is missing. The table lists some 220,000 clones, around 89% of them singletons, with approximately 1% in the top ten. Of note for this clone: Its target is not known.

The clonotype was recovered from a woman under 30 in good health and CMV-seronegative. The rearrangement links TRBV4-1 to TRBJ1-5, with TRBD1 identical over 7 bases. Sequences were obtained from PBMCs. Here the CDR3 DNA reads TGCGCCAGCAGCCAATCCGAGGGGGCCAGGGATCAGCCCCAGCATTTT. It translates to CASSQSEGARDQPQHF.